Presented here are 25 T cell receptor beta chains from one specimen sequenced in a study of T-cell reconstitution after alpha-beta-depleted transplantation in children. The TCRbeta library was prepared with unique molecular identifiers. TCRdb analysed the PCR reads with MiXCR anew, one entry per CDR3 protein. Of about 540,000 distinct CDR3 sequences in the sample, roughly a quarter were seen once. The sample here was PBMCs, taken before TCRalphabeta/CD19-depleted stem cell transplant. These receptors originate from a boy younger than two with Wiskott-Aldrich syndrome, due to receive a stem cell transplant.

V is TRBV5-5 and J is TRBJ2-1, with 7 bases identical to TRBD1. Germline V gene sequence: CDR1 SGHKS, CDR2 YYEKEE (reference sequence). V was pared by 2 bases and J by 9 bases, with 11 bases of the junction left unmatched. CDR3 length: 15 amino acids. For the CDR3, the DNA is TGTGCCAGCAGCTTCATAGCAGGGGGTGATGCTGAGCAGTTCTTC. Translating gives CASSFIAGGDAEQFF.

In its sample, this clonotype was seen a few times. DNA for the CDR3: TGTGCCAGCATGGGCGGGGGAACCGGTCAGCCCCAGCATTTT. This sequence encodes CASMGGGTGQPQHF. The V call is TRBV16, the J call TRBJ1-5, with D possibly matching TRBD1 (5 bases). CDR3 length equals 14 residues. V was shortened by 7 bases and J by 6 bases, with 16 bases between the two germline ends. CDR1 KGHSY and CDR2 FQNENV come from the germline V gene. Full variable domain (missing parts from reference TRBV16 and TRBJ1-5): GEEVAQTPKHLVRGEGQKAKLYCAPIKGHSYVFWYQQVLKNEFKFLISFQNENVFDETGMPKERFSAKCLPNSPCSLEIQATKLEDSAVYFCASMGGGTGQPQHFGDGTRLSIL.

This clonotype was seen only a few times. V is TRBV20-1 and J is TRBJ2-1; 7 bases line up with TRBD1. Trimming at V came to 6 bases and at J to 6 bases, leaving 5 bases not matched to a gene. This CDR3 is 12 amino acids long. CDR1 and CDR2 from the germline V gene are DFQATT and SNEGSKA (reference sequence). The DNA for the CDR3 is TGCAGTGCGTCGACAGGGAGCAATGAGCAGTTCTTC. Protein product: CSASTGSNEQFF.

V and J are TRBV5-6 and TRBJ2-2; D ambiguous. The V gene lost 4 bases and the J gene lost 2 bases, with 6 bases spanning the gap. Germline CDR1 SGHDT, CDR2 YYEEEE. This CDR3 has 13 amino acids. This CDR3 reads CASSRINTGELFF. The CDR3 nucleotides read TGTGCCAGCAGCCGGATTAACACCGGGGAGCTGTTTTTT.

This chain links TRBV5-8 with TRBJ2-2; TRBD1 matches 7 bases. V lost 2 bases and J lost 7; bases outside the gene matches: 5. The CDR3 runs to 14 residues. Germline CDR1 SGHTS, CDR2 YDEGEE. CDR3 residues: CASSFRGYDGELFF. In DNA, the CDR3 is TGTGCCAGCAGCTTCAGGGGGTATGACGGGGAGCTGTTTTTT.

The chain couples TRBV28 to TRBJ1-4, with TRBD1 matching over 9 bases. This CDR3 has 15 amino acids. Germline CDR1 and CDR2: MDHEN and SYDVKM. V lost 6 bases and J lost 7; bases outside the gene matches: 9. In DNA form, the CDR3 reads TGTGCCAGCAGGCGGCCCGGGACAGGGAGTGAAAAACTGTTTTTT. Its translation is CASRRPGTGSEKLFF.

V usage is TRBV20-1 and J usage is TRBJ1-2, with D possibly being TRBD1 (5 bases). Germline V gene sequence: CDR1 DFQATT, CDR2 SNEGSKA (reference sequence). Trimming removed 3 bases at V and 4 bases at J, with 15 bases between. CDR3 size: 14 residues. The chain's CDR3 is CSASPGPRAYGYTF. In DNA, the CDR3 is TGCAGTGCTAGCCCGGGTCCCAGGGCCTATGGCTACACCTTC.

The chain is built from TRBV7-2 and TRBJ1-6; tentatively, D is TRBD1 (5 bases). V dropped 2 bases and J dropped 10 bases, with 12 bases sitting between them. There are 14 residues in the CDR3. Germline lookup yields CDR1 SGHTA and CDR2 FQGNSA. The CDR3 sequence: CASSLFGGDSPLHF. CDR3 in DNA: TGTGCCAGCAGCTTATTCGGCGGGGACTCACCCCTCCACTTT. Filled out from reference TRBV7-2 and TRBJ1-6, the complete variable domain reads GAGVSQSPSNKVTEKGKDVELRCDPISGHTALYWYRQSLGQGLEFLIYFQGNSAPDKSGLPSDRFSAERTGGSVSTLTIQRTQQEDSAVYLCASSLFGGDSPLHFGNGTRLTVT.

In its sample, this clonotype was seen a few times. The chain uses TRBV21-1 and TRBJ2-3; no check of the table's D call, TRBD2, against the DNA was made. TRBV21-1 is designated a pseudogene. This CDR3 has 17 amino acids. Written as DNA, the CDR3 is TGTGCCAGCAGCAAAGTGGATGGCGGGAGCTTTGCAGATACGCAGTATTTT. Its translation is CASSKVDGGSFADTQYF.

The genes are TRBV4-1 and TRBJ1-4; D unresolved. The V end was cut by 1 base, the J end by 1 base, with 16 bases between. CDR1 and CDR2 (germline): MGHRA, YSYEKL. This CDR3 spans 18 amino acids. As DNA, the CDR3 is TGCGCCAGCAGCCAAGCGCGCGGGAGGCAGTTAACTAATGAAAAACTGTTTTTT. The encoded protein is CASSQARGRQLTNEKLFF.

The DNA of the CDR3 is TGCGCCAGCCGGAAGATTAGTGGCGCAGATACGCAGTATTTT. This translates into CASRKISGADTQYF. The chain couples TRBV5-1 to TRBJ2-3; D ambiguous. Germline V gene lookup returns CDR1 SGHRS and CDR2 YFSETQ. The length of the CDR3 is 14 residues. Trimming stripped 7 bases from V and 4 bases from J, with 16 bases between.

The chain employs TRBV2 and TRBJ2-3; D is unresolved. CDR1 is SNHLY, CDR2 FYNNEI, per germline. V was trimmed by 6 bases and J by 6 bases, leaving 13 bases between them. The CDR3 is 13 residues long. This chain's CDR3 is CASSVLRWDTQYF. In DNA form, the CDR3 reads TGTGCCAGCAGCGTCCTTCGGTGGGATACGCAGTATTTT.

This clonotype has a handful of counts. CDR3 bases: TGCGCCAGCAGCCCAAGCATAGAGACCCCAAAAGAGACCCAGTACTTC. It is translated as CASSPSIETPKETQYF. The rearrangement joins TRBV4-1 to TRBJ2-5; no clear D. The CDR3 has 16 amino acids. Germline V gives CDR1 MGHRA, CDR2 YSYEKL. The V end was cut by 4 bases, the J end by 3 bases, with 18 bases between.

This chain uses TRBV7-8 with TRBJ2-7, with D possibly TRBD2 on 6 matching bases. The CDR3 runs 14 residues. V lost 7 bases to trimming and J lost 0 bases, with 13 bases between them. Germline V gene lookup returns CDR1 SGHVS and CDR2 FQNEAQ. The CDR3 sequence is CASNLGGGSYEQYF. In DNA, the CDR3 is TGTGCCAGCAATTTGGGGGGAGGCTCCTACGAGCAGTACTTC.

This clonotype was seen more than once but under ten times. The chain employs TRBV4-1 and TRBJ2-3, with 7 positions matching TRBD2. Germline V gives CDR1 MGHRA, CDR2 YSYEKL. The V segment lost 0 bases and the J segment 3 bases; nucleotides outside the gene matches: 9. The CDR3 is made up of 17 amino acids. The CDR3 region is CASSQDSGGSITDTQYF. In DNA form, the CDR3 reads TGCGCCAGCAGCCAAGATTCTGGCGGGAGTATTACAGATACGCAGTATTTT.

The J gene is TRBJ2-1, the V gene TRBV7-7; tentative D call: TRBD2 (6 bases). The CDR3 has 14 amino acids. Germline CDR1 reads SSHAT; CDR2 reads FNYEAQ (reference sequence). V was shortened by 6 bases and J by 6 bases, with 15 bases between the two germline ends. CDR3: CASRRDWEPNEQFF. CDR3 DNA: TGTGCCAGCAGGCGGGACTGGGAGCCCAATGAGCAGTTCTTC.

The chain carries TRBV20-1 and TRBJ2-1, with TRBD2 as a possible D gene (6 bases). This CDR3 comprises 12 residues. Trimming took 4 bases from V and 9 from J, leaving 13 bases between them. Per the germline V gene, CDR1 is DFQATT and CDR2 is SNEGSKA (reference sequence). CDR3 coding DNA: TGCAGTGCTAATCGGGAGTTGAGTGAGCAGTTCTTC. Translation gives CSANRELSEQFF.

A few counts support this clonotype. The rearrangement joins TRBV5-1 to TRBJ2-3, with a weak D call TRBD1 (6 bases). The germline V gene encodes CDR1 SGHRS and CDR2 YFSETQ. CDR3 length equals 14 residues. V shed 4 bases and J shed 3 bases, with 12 bases lying between them. CDR3 DNA: TGCGCCAGCAGCCCCGGACAGTTGACAGATACGCAGTATTTT. Translation gives CASSPGQLTDTQYF.

A few counts support this clonotype. This rearrangement joins TRBV20-1 to TRBJ2-3; TRBD2 aligns across 9 bases. Losses at the gene ends were 2 bases for V and 4 bases for J; bases not matched to a gene: 4. The CDR3 is 14 residues long. CDR1 DFQATT and CDR2 SNEGSKA come from the germline V gene (reference sequence). The CDR3 is CSARIAGVSDTQYF. CDR3 coding DNA: TGCAGTGCTAGAATAGCGGGAGTTTCAGATACGCAGTATTTT.

CDR3 residues: CASSRLAHPTDTQYF. CDR3 DNA: TGCGCCAGCAGCCGACTAGCGCATCCCACAGATACGCAGTATTTT. The chain links TRBV4-1 to TRBJ2-3, with 8 bases fitting TRBD2. The germline CDR1 and CDR2 sequences are MGHRA and YSYEKL. The CDR3 has 15 amino acids. Trimming cost V 4 bases and J 2 bases; bases outside gene matches: 5.

V usage is TRBV11-2 and J usage is TRBJ2-3, with 14 bases identical to TRBD2. The germline CDR1 and CDR2 sequences are SGHAT and FQNNGV. Trimming at V came to 1 base and at J to 1 base, leaving 4 bases not matched to a gene. This CDR3 has 18 amino acids. The CDR3 DNA follows: TGTGCCAGCAGCTTAGTGGGACTAGCGGGAGTCGGCACAGATACGCAGTATTTT. This sequence encodes CASSLVGLAGVGTDTQYF.

The chain is built from TRBV20-1 and TRBJ2-3; no firm D call. V was cut by 1 base and J by 6 bases, with 8 bases left in between. The CDR3 spans 12 residues. Germline V lookup: CDR1 DFQATT, CDR2 SNEGSKA (reference sequence). The CDR3 DNA follows: TGCAGTGCTAGAGGGCACGATGATACGCAGTATTTT. It is translated as CSARGHDDTQYF.

V usage is TRBV20-1 and J usage is TRBJ2-7; possibly TRBD2 for D (5 bases). Germline CDR1 DFQATT, CDR2 SNEGSKA (reference sequence). This CDR3 spans 15 amino acids. The ends were cut back, 0 bases at V and 8 bases at J, with 20 bases in the middle. The CDR3 sequence: CSARDPREGPLQQYF. The CDR3 DNA is TGCAGTGCTAGAGATCCGAGGGAAGGGCCACTCCAGCAGTACTTC.

This clonotype was found a few times. This chain connects TRBV6-5 to TRBJ2-3; D perhaps matches TRBD2 (6 bases). Trimming pared 4 bases from V and 2 bases from J, leaving 13 bases between. Germline CDR1 and CDR2: MNHEY and SVGAGI. The CDR3 consists of 15 residues. CDR3 sequence reads: CASSLRRRATDTQYF. DNA for the CDR3: TGTGCCAGCAGTTTACGCCGGAGGGCCACAGATACGCAGTATTTT.

This rearrangement joins TRBV2 to TRBJ2-1; 12 nucleotides line up with TRBD2. Germline trimming cut 6 bases from V and 7 bases from J; bases unmatched to any gene: 10. The CDR3 is made up of 16 amino acids. Germline assignment: CDR1 SNHLY and CDR2 FYNNEI. This chain's CDR3 is CASSRTSGVGGNEQFF. In DNA, the CDR3 is TGTGCCAGCAGCAGGACTAGCGGGGTGGGGGGAAATGAGCAGTTCTTC.